The clone carrying this T cell receptor (beta chain) is deemed medium-sized. Its antigen is currently unknown. Being off target in a library aimed at alpha chains, this beta chain has a size of little meaning. The germline V gene encodes CDR1 SGHTA and CDR2 FQGNSA. Trimming at V came to 4 bases and at J to 8 bases, leaving 2 bases not matched to a gene. This CDR3 is 14 amino acids long. This entry is derived from a study of spatial heterogeneity in lung cancer. TCRdb reanalysed the 5' RACE reads using MiXCR and keeps one entry per CDR3 protein. The sample contains over 2,000 distinct CDR3 sequences, roughly 5% of which appear only once. Whole-study findings and limits: Counts of expanded intratumoral alpha and beta TCRs tracked tumor mutation counts.

Time point here: sample taken at primary tumor resection. Donation came from about 72 patients with untreated early-stage non-small cell lung cancer. The receptor comes from a male donor with early-stage non-small cell lung cancer. The chain links TRBV7-2 to TRBJ2-1; the match to TRBD2 covers 13 bases. The input for sequencing was lung tumor tissue, taken at surgery. The CDR3, as DNA: TGTGCCAGCAGCTGGACTAGCGGGGGCGATGAGCAGTTCTTC. This translates into CASSWTSGGDEQFF.